This T cell receptor (beta chain) emerged from a study of blood T cell repertoires in COVID-19. Study-wide context: Acute and convalescent COVID-19 samples came from the United States, Italy and Spain. Sources were T cells, B-cell-depleted T cells, or PBMCs; the material itself was cDNA or gDNA.

The V segment lost 5 bases and the J segment 7 bases; nucleotides outside the gene matches: 7. Per germline, CDR1 SGHVS and CDR2 FQNEAQ. The CDR3 contains 16 residues. In the source study's methods: Estimates of nucleated cell counts were drawn from the amplification of reference gene primers. Sequencing used immunoSEQ multiplex PCR; TCRdb keeps in-frame clones, though not all of them. The D gene and trimming were derived from the DNA, and the V and J assignments and clone size from that table. Here the sample spans tens of thousands of clones, about nine tenths being singletons. This clone was seen once.

The chain links TRBV7-8 to TRBJ1-6, with 11 bases lining up with TRBD1. Specimen: peripheral blood. This receptor was taken from a man aged 50-60 years with active COVID-19. CDR3 sequence: CASSTGTGGMNSPLHF. CDR3 bases: TGTGCCAGCAGCACCGGGACAGGGGGTATGAATTCACCCCTCCACTTT.